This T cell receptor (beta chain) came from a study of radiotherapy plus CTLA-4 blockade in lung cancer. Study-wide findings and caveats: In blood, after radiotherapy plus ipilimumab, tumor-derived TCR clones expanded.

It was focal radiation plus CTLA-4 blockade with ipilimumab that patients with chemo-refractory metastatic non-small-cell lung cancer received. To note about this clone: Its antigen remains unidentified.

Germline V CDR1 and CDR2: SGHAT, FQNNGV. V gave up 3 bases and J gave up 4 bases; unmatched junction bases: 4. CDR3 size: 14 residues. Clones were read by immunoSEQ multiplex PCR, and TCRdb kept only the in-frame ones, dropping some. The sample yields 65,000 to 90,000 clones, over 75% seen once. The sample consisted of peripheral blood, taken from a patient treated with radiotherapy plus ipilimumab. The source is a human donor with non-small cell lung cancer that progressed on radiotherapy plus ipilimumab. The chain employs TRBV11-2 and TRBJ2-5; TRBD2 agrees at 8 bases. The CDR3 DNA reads TGTGCCAGCAGCTTCAGGGCGGGAGGAGAGACCCAGTACTTC. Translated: CASSFRAGGETQYF.